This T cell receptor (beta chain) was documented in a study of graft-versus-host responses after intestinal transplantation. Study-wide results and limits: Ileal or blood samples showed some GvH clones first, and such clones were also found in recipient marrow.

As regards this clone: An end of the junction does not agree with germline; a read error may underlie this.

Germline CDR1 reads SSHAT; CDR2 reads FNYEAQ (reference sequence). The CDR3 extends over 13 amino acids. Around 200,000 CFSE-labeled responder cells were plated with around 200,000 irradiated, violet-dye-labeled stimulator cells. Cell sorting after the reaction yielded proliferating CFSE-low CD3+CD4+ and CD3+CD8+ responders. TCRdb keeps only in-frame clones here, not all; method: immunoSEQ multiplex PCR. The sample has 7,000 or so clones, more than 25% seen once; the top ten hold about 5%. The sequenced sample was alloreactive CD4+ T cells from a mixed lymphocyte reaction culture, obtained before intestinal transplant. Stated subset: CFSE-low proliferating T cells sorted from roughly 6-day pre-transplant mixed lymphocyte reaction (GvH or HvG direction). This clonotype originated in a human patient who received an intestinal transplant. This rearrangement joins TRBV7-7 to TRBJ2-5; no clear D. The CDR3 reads CASSLAGVETQYF. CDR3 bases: TGTGCTAGCAGCTTAGCTGGGGTGGAGACCCAGTACTTC.